Listed below are T cell receptor beta chains from one sample, sequenced in a study of shared clonotypes between healthy human individuals. The table came from immunoSEQ multiplex PCR; TCRdb's copy has only in-frame clones and leaves some out. The sample consists of some 1,600,000 clones, 98% of them appearing once. Sequencing was done on a sample of naive CD4+ T cells sorted from blood. These receptors were taken from a man under 40 in good health. The CDR3 runs from the conserved cysteine through the conserved F or W. A D gene is named only where the DNA matches it firmly. Size is omitted from some rows. Given values are once, few, many or a class for expanded clones.

size	V	D	J	DNA	CDR3
NA	TRBV5-1	NA	TRBJ1-4	TGCGCCAGCAGCTTATCCCTCGGCAAATGGCTCGGTGAAAAACTGTTTTTT	CASSLSLGKWLGEKLFF
NA	TRBV11-2	TRBD1	TRBJ2-7	TGTGCCAGCAGCTCTACAGGGGGTCGGTACTTC	CASSSTGGRYF
NA	TRBV2	NA	TRBJ2-3	TGTGCCAGCAGTGGGTTTGGGGTGGATACGCAGTATTTT	CASSGFGVDTQYF
NA	TRBV9	TRBD2	TRBJ2-6	TGTGCCAGCACCACCGGGACTAGCCTCTCTGGGGCCAACGTCCTGACTTTC	CASTTGTSLSGANVLTF
NA	TRBV28	NA	TRBJ2-7	TGTGCCAGCAGTCTTATAGGGTATGCCGAGCAGTACTTC	CASSLIGYAEQYF
NA	TRBV7-2	NA	TRBJ2-3	TGTGCCAGCAGCTTAACTCGGATCACAGATACGCAGTATTTT	CASSLTRITDTQYF
NA	TRBV5-4	TRBD1	TRBJ2-7	TGTGCCAGCAGCCGTACAGGGGTATTCGAGCAGTACTTC	CASSRTGVFEQYF
NA	TRBV27	TRBD1	TRBJ1-2	TGTGCCAGCAGTTTAACGGGACAGCGATATGGCTACACCTTC	CASSLTGQRYGYTF
NA	TRBV30	TRBD2	TRBJ2-2	TGTGCCTGGAGCATTAGCGGGAAGATTCCCATCCGGACCGGGGAGCTGTTTTTT	CAWSISGKIPIRTGELFF
NA	TRBV6-5	NA	TRBJ2-7	TGTGCCAGCAGTGTCGGGAGCATCTACGAGCAGTACTTC	CASSVGSIYEQYF
NA	TRBV10-3	NA	TRBJ2-1	TGTGCCATCAGTGATGCGGGCCGACAGGAGGAGCAGTTCTTC	CAISDAGRQEEQFF
NA	TRBV7-7	NA	TRBJ2-5	TGTGCCAGCAGCAATACTCAGGGGATTGTCGAGACCCAGTACTTC	CASSNTQGIVETQYF
NA	TRBV28	NA	TRBJ2-7	TGTGCCAGCACCAAAAGGCCCTACGAGCAGTACTTC	CASTKRPYEQYF
NA	TRBV7-9	NA	TRBJ2-2	TGTGCCAGCAGCGTAACAGGGTACACCGGGGAGCTGTTTTTT	CASSVTGYTGELFF
once	TRBV27	NA	TRBJ2-5	TGTGCCAGCAGCCTCGACAGGAGGGGAGAGACCCAGTACTTC	CASSLDRRGETQYF
NA	TRBV18	NA	TRBJ2-1	TGTGCCAGCTCACCCTTAGGGGCGGCCAGCTCCTACAATGAGCAGTTCTTC	CASSPLGAASSYNEQFF
NA	TRBV5-1	NA	TRBJ2-6	TGCGCCAGCAGCCTACGAGTGGGGGCCAACGTCCTGACTTTC	CASSLRVGANVLTF
NA	TRBV10-3	NA	TRBJ2-7	TGTGCCATCACGACGACAGGCATTCCCGGCGAGCAGTACTTC	CAITTTGIPGEQYF
NA	TRBV10-3	TRBD1	TRBJ1-2	TGTGCCGCCGCCGGGACAGGGGCTAACTATGGCTACACCTTC	CAAAGTGANYGYTF
NA	TRBV29-1	NA	TRBJ1-1	TGCAGCGTTTATTTGGACAGCCGCATGAACACTGAAGCTTTCTTT	CSVYLDSRMNTEAFF
NA	TRBV1	NA	TRBJ2-1	TGCACCAGCAGCCAAAAGGACTCGGGAGAGGGCTCCTACAATGAGCAGTTCTTC	CTSSQKDSGEGSYNEQFF
NA	TRBV28	TRBD1	TRBJ1-2	TGTGCCAGCAGTAGTACAGGGGATGGCTACACCTTC	CASSSTGDGYTF
NA	TRBV7-2	TRBD2	TRBJ2-1	TGTGCCAGCAGCTTAGATGGGACTAGGTCGTTCTTC	CASSLDGTRSFF
NA	TRBV9	TRBD2	TRBJ2-3	TGTGCCAGCAGCTTACTAGCGGAGAGCACAGATACGCAGTATTTT	CASSLLAESTDTQYF
NA	TRBV9	TRBD2	TRBJ2-5	TGTGCCAGCAGCCCGACGGGAGGTTGGGGCTTACAAGAGACCCAGTACTTC	CASSPTGGWGLQETQYF
NA	TRBV7-2	NA	TRBJ1-2	TGTGCCAGCAGCTATACGACAGCTAACTATGGCTACACCTTC	CASSYTTANYGYTF
NA	TRBV10-3	NA	TRBJ2-7	TGTGCCAACCGGGACTCCGTTATGGGGTCCGAGCAGTACTTC	CANRDSVMGSEQYF
NA	TRBV6-1	NA	TRBJ2-5	TGTGCCAGGGTTGCCCCGCAAGAGACCCAGTACTTC	CARVAPQETQYF
NA	TRBV7-8	NA	TRBJ2-7	TGTGCCAGCACCTCGGGGGCGTTCATCTACGAGCAGTACTTC	CASTSGAFIYEQYF
once	TRBV5-4	TRBD2	TRBJ2-7	TGTGCCAGCAGCTTGATGCTGGGGGAGGGCCCCTACGAGCAGTACTTC	CASSLMLGEGPYEQYF
NA	TRBV15	TRBD1	TRBJ2-7	TGTGCCACCAGCAGGCCACGACAGGGGGGGAAAGGGGAGCAGTACTTC	CATSRPRQGGKGEQYF
NA	TRBV27	NA	TRBJ1-3	TGTGCCAGCAGTTTAATAGGGCCCTCTGGAAACACCATATATTTT	CASSLIGPSGNTIYF
NA	TRBV10-2	NA	TRBJ2-6	TGCGCCAGCAGTGCTCCCCTCAGGACAGTCTCTGGGGCCAACGTCCTGACTTTC	CASSAPLRTVSGANVLTF
NA	TRBV7-6	NA	TRBJ1-3	TGTGCCAGCAGCTTGAACAGGAAGGGAAACACCATATATTTT	CASSLNRKGNTIYF
NA	TRBV6-1	TRBD2	TRBJ2-7	TGTGCCAGCAGTGAAATGAGACTAGCGGGAACTCAGGGGGGCGAGCAGTACTTC	CASSEMRLAGTQGGEQYF